Sequencing of this T cell receptor (beta chain) was carried out in a study of blood T cell repertoires in COVID-19. About the research overall: Nucleic acid was either cDNA or gDNA, and it came from T cells, B-cell-depleted T cells, or PBMCs.

There are 13 residues in the CDR3. From germline, CDR1 is SGHKS and CDR2 YYEKEE (reference sequence). With 0 bases removed from V and 5 bases from J, the gap between germline ends came to 6 bases. While infection was still active, Seattle patients were enrolled and then followed longitudinally. In the original processing: Estimation of nucleated cell counts relied on the amplification of reference gene primers. Profiling relied on immunoSEQ multiplex PCR, and the TCRdb table lists in-frame clones only, not all of them. That table furnishes V, J and clone size, whereas the DNA furnished D and trimming. The table includes hundreds of thousands of clones, 80% to 90% detected once.

This sequence joins TRBV5-5 and TRBJ1-5; D not certain. The receptor comes from a woman aged 25 to 45 with COVID-19, enrolled during active disease. Sequences were obtained from peripheral blood. The CDR3 DNA sequence: TGTGCCAGCAGCTTGGCCGGGGATCAGCCCCAGCATTTT. Protein product: CASSLAGDQPQHF.